The 29 T cell receptor beta chains listed next were all sequenced from one sample in a study of blood T cell repertoires in COVID-19. Clones were read by immunoSEQ multiplex PCR, and TCRdb kept only the in-frame ones, dropping some. The sample contains 210,000 or so clones, 85% to 90% of which appear only once. The source material was peripheral blood. The receptors stem from a man under 40 with COVID-19, enrolled during active disease.

This clone was seen a single time. The gene calls are TRBV7-3 and TRBJ2-3; 14 positions match TRBD2. In germline, CDR1 is SGHTA, CDR2 FQGTGA. CDR3 length: 16 residues. The V and J ends lost 5 bases and 6 bases, in that order; junction bases with no gene match: 7. In DNA form, the CDR3 reads TGTGCCAGCAGCCTAAGACTAGCGGGAGGGCCGGATACGCAGTATTTT. It translates to CASSLRLAGGPDTQYF.

The chain links TRBV18 to TRBJ1-1; possibly TRBD1 for D (5 bases). The germline CDR1 and CDR2 sequences are KGHSH and LQKENI. This CDR3 contains 15 residues. Deletions cut 0 bases from V and 11 bases from J, with 19 bases between. Here the CDR3 reads CASSPPFDRRGEAFF. The CDR3 nucleotides are TGTGCCAGCTCACCACCGTTTGACAGAAGGGGTGAGGCTTTCTTT.

The chain recombines TRBV7-2 with TRBJ1-4; D perhaps matches TRBD1 (6 bases). With 7 bases removed from V and 4 bases from J, the gap between germline ends came to 16 bases. CDR1 is SGHTA and CDR2 is FQGNSA in the germline V gene. This CDR3 spans 15 amino acids. The CDR3 DNA reads as TGTGCCAGCACCTGGGGGGGCGCAAATAATGAAAAACTGTTTTTT. It encodes CASTWGGANNEKLFF.

J is TRBJ1-5 and V is TRBV29-1; 7 positions agree with TRBD1. Germline values: CDR1 SQVTM, CDR2 ANQGSEA. CDR3 length: 13 residues. J was trimmed by 4 bases and V by 4 bases; bases with no gene match: 4. This chain's CDR3 is CSVGGTDNQPQHF. The CDR3 DNA sequence: TGCAGCGTTGGGGGGACAGATAATCAGCCCCAGCATTTT.

The chain links TRBV10-3 to TRBJ1-1; possible D gene TRBD1, 5 bases. The CDR3 is 14 amino acids. Trimming stripped 2 bases from V and 10 bases from J, with 17 bases between. Per germline, CDR1 ENHRY and CDR2 SYGVKD. The CDR3 coding sequence is TGTGCCATCAGTGAGACTAATTCGGGAGGGGTAGCTTTCTTT. Protein sequence: CAISETNSGGVAFF.

This sequence joins TRBV27 and TRBJ1-5; unclear D gene. The ends were cut back, 10 bases at V and 6 bases at J, with 7 bases in the middle. Germline V gene data show CDR1 as MNHEY and CDR2 as SMNVEV (reference sequence). The CDR3 spans 10 residues. The CDR3 DNA follows: TGTGCCATTTCCGGTCAGCCCCAGCATTTT. Protein sequence: CAISGQPQHF.

As concerns this clone: This sample includes further DNA sequences coding for the same CDR3. This chain joins TRBV5-5 and TRBJ1-1; a weak D match, TRBD1 (5 bases). Germline CDR1 and CDR2: SGHKS and YYEKEE (reference sequence). V was cut by 4 bases and J by 2 bases, with 9 bases left in between. This CDR3 comprises 13 residues. In DNA form, the CDR3 reads TGTGCCAGCAGCCGCCAGGGAAACACTGAAGCTTTCTTT. This sequence encodes CASSRQGNTEAFF.

The chain carries TRBV7-9 and TRBJ2-1; TRBD1 matches 9 bases. CDR3 length: 15 residues. CDR1 is SEHNR and CDR2 is FQNEAQ in the germline V gene (reference sequence). V was clipped by 7 bases and J by 5 bases; unmatched bases: 9. Written as DNA, the CDR3 is TGTGCCAGCACCAACGGACAGGGGCTGGACAATGAGCAGTTCTTC. Translated, it gives CASTNGQGLDNEQFF. Complete variable domain (other parts from reference TRBV7-9 and TRBJ2-1): DTGVSQNPRHKITKRGQNVTFRCDPISEHNRLYWYRQTLGQGPEFLTYFQNEAQLEKSRLLSDRFSAERPKGSFSTLEIQRTEQGDSAMYLCASTNGQGLDNEQFFGPGTRLTVL.

This clone was found once. V gene TRBV10-3 combines with J gene TRBJ1-5; TRBD1 aligns across 9 bases. Losses at the gene ends were 0 bases for V and 5 bases for J; bases not matched to a gene: 11. The CDR3 loop spans 18 amino acids. CDR1 ENHRY and CDR2 SYGVKD come from the germline V gene. CDR3 loop: CAISESGLQGAVDQPQHF. The CDR3 DNA reads TGTGCCATCAGTGAGTCTGGGCTACAGGGGGCGGTTGATCAGCCCCAGCATTTT.

V gene TRBV19 combines with J gene TRBJ1-5; D remains unclear. The ends were cut back, 2 bases at V and 3 bases at J, with 8 bases in the middle. The CDR3 is made up of 14 amino acids. Germline CDR1 LNHDA, CDR2 SQIVND (reference sequence). The CDR3 region is CASSIWAVNQPQHF. As DNA, the CDR3 is TGTGCCAGTAGTATATGGGCAGTCAATCAGCCCCAGCATTTT. Full variable domain (outside the CDR3, taken from reference TRBV19 and TRBJ1-5): DGGITQSPKYLFRKEGQNVTLSCEQNLNHDAMYWYRQDPGQGLRLIYYSQIVNDFQKGDIAEGYSVSREKKESFPLTVTSAQKNPTAFYLCASSIWAVNQPQHFGDGTRLSIL.

The chain uses TRBV27 and TRBJ2-7, with 13 bases fitting TRBD2. The CDR3 contains 14 residues. Germline CDR1 MNHEY, CDR2 SMNVEV (reference sequence). The junction had 5 bases not matched to a gene; V was cut back by 8 bases and J by 4 bases. In DNA, the CDR3 is TGTGCCAGCCGAATGACTAGCGGGAGGTACGAGCAGTACTTC. Amino acid sequence: CASRMTSGRYEQYF.

V gene TRBV18 combines with J gene TRBJ1-5; TRBD1 agrees at 7 bases. Trimming at V came to 5 bases and at J to 6 bases, leaving 7 bases not matched to a gene. This CDR3 is built from 14 residues. Germline V lookup: CDR1 KGHSH, CDR2 LQKENI. The CDR3 reads CASSDDREVQPQHF. CDR3 DNA: TGTGCCAGCTCAGATGACAGGGAGGTTCAGCCCCAGCATTTT.

The chain couples TRBV9 to TRBJ2-3; the D gene is possibly TRBD1 (5 bases). From germline, CDR1 is SGDLS and CDR2 YYNGEE. The CDR3 consists of 16 residues. Trimming removed 4 bases from V and 5 bases from J, with 20 bases in between. The CDR3 coding sequence is TGTGCCAGCAGCCCATCGGGTGGACACCCGGTAGATACGCAGTATTTT. It yields the protein CASSPSGGHPVDTQYF. Full variable domain (remainder filled in from reference TRBV9 and TRBJ2-3): DSGVTQTPKHLITATGQRVTLRCSPRSGDLSVYWYQQSLDQGLQFLIQYYNGEERAKGNILERFSAQQFPDLHSELNLSSLELGDSALYFCASSPSGGHPVDTQYFGPGTRLTVL.

The chain employs TRBV5-4 and TRBJ1-1, with D perhaps matching TRBD1 (6 bases). Germline V CDR1 and CDR2: SGHNT, YYREEE (reference sequence). V lost 0 bases and J 5 bases, leaving 11 bases between the germline ends. The CDR3 loop spans 14 amino acids. The CDR3 bases are TGTGCCAGCAGCTTGGGGGGGCTGAGTACTGAAGCTTTCTTT. This translates into CASSLGGLSTEAFF.

This clone appeared a single time. The CDR3 spells CASSYQRANYGYTF. The CDR3 nucleotides read TGTGCCAGCAGCTACCAGAGGGCTAACTATGGCTACACCTTC. This chain links TRBV5-8 with TRBJ1-2; D gene unclear. Germline CDR1 reads SGHTS; CDR2 reads YDEGEE. V lost 3 bases and J 0 bases, leaving 9 bases between the germline ends. This CDR3 comprises 14 residues.

The CDR3: CASSSPPGLGLVEQYF. For the CDR3, the DNA is TGTGCCAGCAGTTCCCCTCCGGGACTAGGGCTTGTCGAGCAGTACTTC. The chain employs TRBV6-2 or TRBV6-3 and TRBJ2-7, with 8 bases identical to TRBD2. The trim removed 4 bases at V and 6 bases at J, leaving 14 bases unmatched. Germline CDR1 is MNHEY and CDR2 is SVGEGT. The CDR3 totals 16 residues.

V gene TRBV11-3 combines with J gene TRBJ2-1, with TRBD2 identical over 7 bases. The trim removed 4 bases at V and 9 bases at J, leaving 3 bases unmatched. Looked up from germline, CDR1 is SGHNT and CDR2 is YENEEA. The CDR3 is 12 amino acids. This chain's CDR3 is CASSSGLPEQFF. The CDR3 bases are TGTGCCAGCAGCTCGGGACTACCTGAGCAGTTCTTC.

The V gene is TRBV5-4, the J gene TRBJ2-5; 10 bases fit TRBD2. Germline CDR1 is SGHNT and CDR2 is YYREEE (reference sequence). With V trimmed by 0 bases and J by 2 bases, 1 base remained unmatched. The CDR3 totals 15 residues. CDR3 in amino acids: CASSLGLAGQETQYF. The CDR3 DNA reads as TGTGCCAGCAGCTTGGGACTAGCGGGTCAAGAGACCCAGTACTTC.

The V call is TRBV10-3, the J call TRBJ2-2; D is possibly TRBD2 (5 bases). This CDR3 is 14 amino acids long. Germline V CDR1 and CDR2: ENHRY, SYGVKD. The V end lost 5 bases, the J end lost 1 base, and 8 bases lay between the germline ends. DNA of the CDR3: TGTGCCATCAGTCTACTAGGGAACACCGGGGAGCTGTTTTTT. It specifies CAISLLGNTGELFF.

The rearrangement uses TRBV13 and TRBJ2-5; no clear D. Germline lookup yields CDR1 PRHDT and CDR2 FYEKMQ (reference sequence). This CDR3 is built from 13 residues. V dropped 1 base and J dropped 2 bases, with 5 bases sitting between them. The CDR3 loop reads CASSLDGQETQYF. In nucleotides, the CDR3 is TGTGCCAGCAGCTTAGACGGGCAAGAGACCCAGTACTTC.

This chain links TRBV5-1 with TRBJ1-5, with 7 bases lining up with TRBD1. This CDR3 region has 15 residues. The junction had 7 bases not matched to a gene; V was cut back by 4 bases and J by 3 bases. Germline assignment: CDR1 SGHRS and CDR2 YFSETQ. The CDR3 DNA reads TGCGCCAGCAGCGGGAAGACAGGGACCAATCAGCCCCAGCATTTT. It codes for CASSGKTGTNQPQHF.

The chain joins TRBV28 to TRBJ1-3; 12 bases agree with TRBD1. The CDR3 extends over 18 amino acids. Germline CDR1 and CDR2: MDHEN and SYDVKM. Trimming removed 0 bases from V and 1 base from J; junction bases left unmatched: 4. In DNA form, the CDR3 reads TGTGCCAGCAGTTTATGGGGACAGGGGGCGAGGTCTGGAAACACCATATATTTT. It yields the protein CASSLWGQGARSGNTIYF.

The V call is TRBV6-2 or TRBV6-3, the J call TRBJ1-5; TRBD1 agrees at 8 bases. V lost 6 bases and J lost 11; bases outside the gene matches: 3. Germline loops: CDR1 MNHEY, CDR2 SVGEGT. CDR3 length equals 11 residues. The CDR3 DNA follows: TGTGCCAGCAGCCAGGACAGGGCCCAGCATTTT. Translated, it gives CASSQDRAQHF.

V gene TRBV19 combines with J gene TRBJ1-4; 7 nucleotides match TRBD1. With V trimmed by 6 bases and J by 3 bases, 4 bases remained unmatched. Germline V lookup: CDR1 LNHDA, CDR2 SQIVND (reference sequence). CDR3 length: 14 amino acids. The CDR3 loop reads CASSPGTANEKLFF. The CDR3 coding sequence is TGTGCCAGTAGCCCGGGGACAGCTAATGAAAAACTGTTTTTT.

This rearrangement joins TRBV18 to TRBJ2-7, with D hard to call. Germline V gene data show CDR1 as KGHSH and CDR2 as LQKENI. With 3 bases removed from V and 3 bases from J, the gap between germline ends came to 12 bases. CDR3 length: 14 amino acids. The CDR3 here is CASSPSQALYEQYF. The CDR3 nucleotides are TGTGCCAGCTCACCGTCGCAGGCGCTCTACGAGCAGTACTTC.

This chain connects TRBV27 to TRBJ1-5; TRBD1 aligns across 7 bases. The CDR3 is 16 residues long. Germline V gene data show CDR1 as MNHEY and CDR2 as SMNVEV (reference sequence). Germline trimming cut 2 bases from V and 0 bases from J; bases unmatched to any gene: 4. Here the CDR3 DNA reads TGTGCCAGCAGTTTAAGGGGACAGAGTAGCAATCAGCCCCAGCATTTT. This sequence encodes CASSLRGQSSNQPQHF.

The V call is TRBV19, the J call TRBJ1-2; D call uncertain. V was clipped by 3 bases and J by 4 bases, with 12 bases between them. CDR3 length: 14 amino acids. Germline assignment: CDR1 LNHDA and CDR2 SQIVND (reference sequence). CDR3 sequence reads: CASSMRDLAYGYTF. The CDR3 region has the DNA TGTGCCAGTAGTATGCGAGACCTAGCCTATGGCTACACCTTC.

This chain joins TRBV5-1 and TRBJ2-2, with a tentative D call TRBD1 (5 bases). The CDR3 is 17 amino acids. Trimming removed 1 base at V and 6 bases at J, with 19 bases between. CDR1 and CDR2 (germline): SGHRS, YFSETQ. The CDR3 loop reads CASSLSVGSLTAGELFF. In DNA form, the CDR3 reads TGCGCCAGCAGCTTGTCGGTCGGCAGTTTGACAGCCGGGGAGCTGTTTTTT.

J is TRBJ2-1 and V is TRBV4-3; TRBD2 is a possible D gene (6 bases). CDR1 LGHNA and CDR2 YSLEER come from the germline V gene. The CDR3 totals 13 residues. V was pared by 0 bases and J by 13 bases, with 13 bases between. This CDR3 is CASSQDLASAQFF. The DNA of the CDR3 is TGCGCCAGCAGCCAAGATTTGGCTAGCGCTCAGTTCTTC.